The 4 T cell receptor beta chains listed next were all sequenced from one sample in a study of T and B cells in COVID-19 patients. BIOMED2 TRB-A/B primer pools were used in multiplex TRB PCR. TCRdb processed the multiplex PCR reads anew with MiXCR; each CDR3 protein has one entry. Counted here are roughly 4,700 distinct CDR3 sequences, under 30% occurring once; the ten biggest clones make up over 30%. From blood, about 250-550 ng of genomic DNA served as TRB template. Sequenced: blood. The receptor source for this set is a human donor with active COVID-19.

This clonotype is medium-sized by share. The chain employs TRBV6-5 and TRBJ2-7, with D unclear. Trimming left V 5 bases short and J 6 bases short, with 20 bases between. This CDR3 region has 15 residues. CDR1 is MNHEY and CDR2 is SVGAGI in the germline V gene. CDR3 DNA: TGTGCCAGCAGTGGCCGCGGACGTCGTACGGGCGAGCAGTACTTC. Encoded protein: CASSGRGRRTGEQYF.

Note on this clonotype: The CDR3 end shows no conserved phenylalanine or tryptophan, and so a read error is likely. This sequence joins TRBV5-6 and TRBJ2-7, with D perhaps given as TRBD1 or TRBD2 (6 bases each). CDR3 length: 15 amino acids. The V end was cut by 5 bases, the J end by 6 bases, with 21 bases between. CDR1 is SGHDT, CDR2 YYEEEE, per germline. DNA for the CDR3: TGTGCCAGCAGTTCTCGGGACTTTGGAGGGGGCGAGCAGTACTTA. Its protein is CASSSRDFGGGEQYL.

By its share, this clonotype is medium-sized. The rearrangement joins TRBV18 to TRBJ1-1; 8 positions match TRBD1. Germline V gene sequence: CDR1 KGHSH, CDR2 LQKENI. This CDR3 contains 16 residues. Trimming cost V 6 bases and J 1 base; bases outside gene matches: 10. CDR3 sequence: CASSSPGGSRNTEAFF. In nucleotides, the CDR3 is TGTGCCAGCTCTTCACCAGGGGGCTCGAGGAACACTGAAGCTTTCTTT.

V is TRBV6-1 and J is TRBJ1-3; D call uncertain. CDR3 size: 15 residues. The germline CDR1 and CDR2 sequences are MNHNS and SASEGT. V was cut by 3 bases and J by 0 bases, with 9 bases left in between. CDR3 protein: CASSELLLSGNTIYF. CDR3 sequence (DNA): TGTGCCAGCAGTGAGCTGTTGCTCTCTGGAAACACCATATATTTT.